Reported below is one T cell receptor beta chain. Some clones are missing from TCRdb's copy, which holds only in-frame ones; the method was immunoSEQ multiplex PCR. The table includes around 80,000 clones, 93% detected once. This record belongs to a study of technical replicates of blood from several donors. This CDR3 has 18 amino acids. V shed 4 bases and J 2 bases; nucleotides not matched to a gene: 9. CDR1 and CDR2 from the germline V gene are MDHEN and SYDVKM. This receptor was identified in a human donor in good health. Sequencing input: T cells isolated from PBMCs. This sequence joins TRBV28 and TRBJ1-5, with 12 bases matching TRBD1. CDR3 in amino acids: CASSSGTGGDLGNQPQHF. CDR3 DNA sequence: TGTGCCAGCAGTTCCGGGACAGGGGGCGACCTGGGCAATCAGCCCCAGCATTTT.